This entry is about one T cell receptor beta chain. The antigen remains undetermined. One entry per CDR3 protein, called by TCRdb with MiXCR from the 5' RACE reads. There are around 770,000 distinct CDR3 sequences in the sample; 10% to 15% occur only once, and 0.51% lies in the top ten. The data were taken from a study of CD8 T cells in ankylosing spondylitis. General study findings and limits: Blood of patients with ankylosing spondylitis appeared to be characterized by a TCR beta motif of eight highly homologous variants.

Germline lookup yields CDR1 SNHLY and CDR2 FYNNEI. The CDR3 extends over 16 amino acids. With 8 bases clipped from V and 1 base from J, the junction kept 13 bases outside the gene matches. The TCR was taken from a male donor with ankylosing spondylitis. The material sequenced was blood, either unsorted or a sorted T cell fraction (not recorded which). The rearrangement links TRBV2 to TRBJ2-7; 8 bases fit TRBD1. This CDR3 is CASVPGQGLTSYEQYF. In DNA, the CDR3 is TGTGCCAGCGTTCCCGGACAGGGTTTAACGTCCTACGAGCAGTACTTC.